This TCR beta chain was documented in a study of shared clonotypes between healthy human individuals (dated by TCRdb to the early 2020s). General notes on the study: The cohort comprised two women and a few men aged 18 to 49 years. Between about 0.94 and 8.9 billion PBMCs per donor were obtained by leukapheresis. The study deeply sequenced blood TCR repertoires of five healthy adults to estimate repertoire size and the extent of clonotype sharing between individuals. Libraries were prepared and TCR repertoires were sequenced by different laboratories using diverse techniques, in order to increase sequencing depth and limit assay-specific biases. For each donor, three plates each were used for CD4 naive and CD4 memory, two plates were used for CD8 naive, and one plate was used for CD8 memory. What the study reported, not specific to this receptor: Based on pairwise subsampling, the degree of clonotype sharing among donors was expected to be affected by sequencing depth. Larger estimated clonotype richness was generally found for naive subsets than for memory subsets. Higher generation probabilities were observed for clonotypes shared by all four sorted-subset donors than for non-shared clonotypes. Sampling was restricted to blood, and TCR repertoires in tissues likely differ from the TCR repertoires found in blood. Roughly 5% of naive CD4, 3.5% of naive CD8, 2.3% of memory CD4, and more than 0.35% of memory CD8 clonotypes were shared across a few donors. Incomplete sequencing was indicated by rarefaction of sorted-subset datasets, despite the large sequencing depth. The small number of donors limited the genetic and exposure-history diversity represented.

Donors were healthy HIV-negative adults with no recently reported acute infections or vaccinations. Every donor was a Caucasian adult living in Nashville, Tennessee, USA. CD4+ T cells were enriched by magnetic negative selection, after which naive cells were positively selected on CD45RA and the negative fraction was taken as the memory subset. Blood was collected by leukapheresis, and PBMCs were isolated by Ficoll-Histopaque density gradient centrifugation and then cryopreserved in liquid nitrogen vapor phase. Purity and quantity of every magnetically sorted T cell population were checked by analytical flow cytometry. From each sorted fraction, genomic DNA was isolated and quantified by UV absorbance on a Nanodrop 2000c. The CDR3 runs 16 residues from the cysteine to the phenylalanine. The read is trimmed to its CDR3 DNA, 48 bases read in frame from base 1. The junction shows trimming of 1 base on V and 0 bases on J, plus 10 bases between the germline ends. CDR1 is given as SEHNR and CDR2 as FQNEAQ, both from the germline V gene (reference sequence).

This clone was seen a few times. The target of this receptor is not known. Nothing much larger sits one base from this clone, and base qualities are not available. Using the deep immunoSEQ assay, multiplex PCR amplified TCR CDR3 regions from genomic DNA. Genomic DNA extracted from each cell subset was distributed evenly over all wells of several immunoSEQ 96-well plates, and each plate served as one replicate. For sorted subsets, about 0.2 ug genomic DNA, equal to 25,000 to 35,000 T cell genomes, was loaded into each replicate PCR. The purified libraries were quantified using a Qubit 3.0 fluorometer, sized with a Bioanalyzer 2100, and then quantified again using the KAPA Library Quantification kit. Each immunoSEQ 96-well plate was sequenced on its own single-read 150-cycle Illumina NextSeq 550 flow cell. Turning to the authors' computational methods: Because only junctional sequences without quality scores were contained in the immunoSEQ output, filtering matching that applied to full-length reads could not be performed. Sequences were annotated with PyIR, a Python wrapper for IgBLAST v1.9, using IMGT germline references to assign V/J genes and CDR3. Reads with weak V/J assignments (E-value above 1e-6), missing CDR3, stop codons, out-of-frame junctions, or ambiguous translated residues were removed. V3J clonotypes were defined as sequences sharing the same inferred V gene, J gene, and CDR3 amino acid sequence. To compute the percentage overlap between repertoires, the number of shared unique clonotypes was divided by the size of the smaller repertoire. Repertoire richness was assessed with RTK rarefaction, the Chao1 estimator, and Recon v2.1 estimates of unobserved clonotypes. Generation probabilities were computed with OLGA for all TCRbeta clonotypes obtained by the gDNA method from several donors. TCRdb carries this immuneACCESS record with in-frame sequences only. Its versions omit some clonotypes, under half of them owing to an unresolved V gene in the studies checked, with the rest unexplained. Clone size and V and J calls were adopted from that table, with D and trimming inferred from the DNA. This sample lists nearly 1,000,000 clones; about three quarters were detected once. The biggest ten clones account for nearly 1.5% of the sample.

The chain was built from TRBV7-9 and TRBJ2-1; no confident D gene assignment can be made. The sequencing sample was made of memory CD4+ T cells sorted from blood. Sample cell subset or site, as interpreted from the label and publication: CD45RA-negative fraction. The TCR comes from a man younger than 30 in good health. The CDR3 reads as follows: CASSLGRWSSYNEQFF. The bases are TGTGCCAGCAGCTTAGGTCGGTGGAGCTCCTACAATGAGCAGTTCTTC.